A single sample is the source of the 21 T cell receptor beta chains below, sequenced in a study of cytomegalovirus exposure and HLA in healthy donors. The PCR contained 60 Vbeta and 13 Jbeta primers. Here immunoSEQ multiplex PCR was the method, and the copy in TCRdb shows in-frame clones only, minus some. The sample carries 200,000 or so clones, more than 65% recorded once. Source material: PBMCs. These receptors were collected from a man aged 18 to 30 in good health and CMV-seronegative.

This clone was seen a few times. The CDR3: CASSPRGQGYYEQYF. CDR3 coding DNA: TGCGCCAGCAGCCCCCGGGGACAGGGGTACTACGAGCAGTACTTC. This chain links TRBV4-1 with TRBJ2-7; 10 nucleotides match TRBD1. This CDR3 is 15 amino acids long. Per the germline V gene, CDR1 is MGHRA and CDR2 is YSYEKL. The V segment lost 4 bases and the J segment 3 bases; nucleotides outside the gene matches: 6.

A word on this clone: Since no conserved phenylalanine or tryptophan closes the CDR3, a read error is the likely cause. V usage is TRBV7-3 and J usage is TRBJ2-7; D perhaps matches TRBD2 (5 bases). V gave up 3 bases and J gave up 6 bases, with 15 bases separating them. The CDR3 covers 14 residues. Looked up from germline, CDR1 is SGHTA and CDR2 is FQGTGA. CDR3 in DNA: TGTGCCAGCAGCTTCACACCGGCCAGCGGCGAGCAGTACCTC. Translating gives CASSFTPASGEQYL.

For this clone: The junction and the germline gene differ at one end; a read error may be behind it. This rearrangement joins TRBV29-1 to TRBJ1-1; 7 positions match TRBD1. Germline V lookup: CDR1 SQVTM, CDR2 ANQGSEA. The CDR3 is 15 amino acids. CDR3 region: CSAESTGPLNTEAFF. In nucleotides, the CDR3 is TGCAGCGCTGAATCGACAGGGCCCCTGAACACTGAAGCTTTCTTT.

This chain connects TRBV28 to TRBJ1-5; tentatively, D is TRBD1 (5 bases). Germline V lookup: CDR1 MDHEN, CDR2 SYDVKM. V lost 8 bases to trimming and J lost 0 bases, with 14 bases between them. The CDR3 loop spans 15 amino acids. The chain's CDR3 is CASSGTTYSNQPQHF. The CDR3, as DNA: TGTGCCAGCTCAGGGACTACCTATAGCAATCAGCCCCAGCATTTT.

This clone was recorded only once. This chain uses TRBV7-6 with TRBJ2-1, with a weak D call TRBD1 (7 bases). Germline lookup yields CDR1 SGHVS and CDR2 FNYEAQ. The CDR3 loop spans 19 amino acids. Trimming took off 7 bases at V and 0 bases at J, with 25 bases between the two ends. The CDR3 here is CASTLVEGAQEDSYNEQFF. In DNA, the CDR3 is TGTGCCAGCACCCTTGTGGAGGGGGCGCAGGAAGACTCCTACAATGAGCAGTTCTTC.

The chain joins TRBV10-3 to TRBJ2-7, with 12 positions matching TRBD2. The trim removed 10 bases at V and 3 bases at J, leaving 10 bases unmatched. The CDR3 is 15 residues long. Germline V CDR1 and CDR2: ENHRY, SYGVKD. This CDR3 reads CATARLAGANYEQYF. As DNA, the CDR3 is TGTGCCACCGCAAGACTAGCGGGAGCTAACTACGAGCAGTACTTC.

This chain connects TRBV5-6 to TRBJ1-1; D might be TRBD1 (5 bases). Germline lookup yields CDR1 SGHDT and CDR2 YYEEEE. The CDR3 consists of 16 residues. Trimming removed 1 base at V and 4 bases at J, with 17 bases between. CDR3 coding DNA: TGTGCCAGCAGCTTGTTTCAGGGAAGAGGTGGCACTGAAGCTTTCTTT. It specifies CASSLFQGRGGTEAFF.

This clone was recorded only once. The rearrangement links TRBV28 to TRBJ1-5; no definite D call. Germline lookup yields CDR1 MDHEN and CDR2 SYDVKM. The CDR3 is 14 residues long. V gave up 7 bases and J gave up 1 base, with 11 bases separating them. The CDR3 region has the DNA TGTGCCAGCACCCAACCCGGGAGCAATCAGCCCCAGCATTTT. Translating it yields CASTQPGSNQPQHF. Filled out from reference TRBV28 and TRBJ1-5, the complete variable domain reads DVKVTQSSRYLVKRTGEKVFLECVQDMDHENMFWYRQDPGLGLRLIYFSYDVKMKEKGDIPEGYSVSREKKERFSLILESASTNQTSMYLCASTQPGSNQPQHFGDGTRLSIL.

Remarks on this clone: This same CDR3 is encoded by further DNA sequences in the sample. The chain links TRBV6-5 to TRBJ2-7; D gene unclear. The CDR3 contains 13 residues. Looked up from germline, CDR1 is MNHEY and CDR2 is SVGAGI. V lost 0 bases and J 3 bases, leaving 6 bases between the germline ends. For the CDR3, the DNA is TGTGCCAGCAGTTACTCTGGTAGCTACGAGCAGTACTTC. Translation gives CASSYSGSYEQYF.

The CDR3 loop is CASSPIGSYEQYF. The DNA of the CDR3 is TGTGCCAGCAGCCCGATCGGCTCCTACGAGCAGTACTTC. The chain employs TRBV7-9 and TRBJ2-7; D remains ambiguous. Per germline, CDR1 SEHNR and CDR2 FQNEAQ (reference sequence). This CDR3 contains 13 residues. V lost 5 bases to trimming and J lost 0 bases, with 8 bases between them.

The chain joins TRBV4-1 to TRBJ2-7; TRBD2 agrees at 11 bases. V shed 2 bases and J 1 base; nucleotides not matched to a gene: 7. The CDR3 has 17 residues. Looked up from germline, CDR1 is MGHRA and CDR2 is YSYEKL. CDR3: CASSQKLAGVGSYEQYF. The CDR3 DNA reads TGCGCCAGCAGCCAAAAACTAGCGGGAGTAGGGTCCTACGAGCAGTACTTC.

V gene TRBV15 combines with J gene TRBJ2-1; D may be TRBD2 (5 bases). Germline-derived CDR1 and CDR2 are LNHNV and YYDKDF (reference sequence). V dropped 5 bases and J dropped 6 bases, with 14 bases sitting between them. This CDR3 is 14 amino acids long. CDR3 in DNA: TGTGCCACCAGCGGCCATAGCGTACTCAATGAGCAGTTCTTC. Protein sequence: CATSGHSVLNEQFF.

The chain combines TRBV18 with TRBJ1-4; 9 bases map to TRBD1. Germline V CDR1 and CDR2: KGHSH, LQKENI. Trimming cost V 3 bases and J 8 bases; bases outside gene matches: 4. CDR3 length: 14 amino acids. CDR3 coding DNA: TGTGCCAGCTCACCTCGACAGGGGGAAGAAAAACTGTTTTTT. Amino acid sequence: CASSPRQGEEKLFF.

This clone was counted once. In nucleotides, the CDR3 is TGTGCCAGCAGCCCGGATGCAGGGGAAAAACTGTTTTTT. This gives the protein CASSPDAGEKLFF. The V and J genes are TRBV9 and TRBJ1-4, with D possibly TRBD1 on 5 matching bases. The V end was cut by 4 bases, the J end by 8 bases, with 12 bases between. The CDR3 is made up of 13 amino acids. From germline, CDR1 is SGDLS and CDR2 YYNGEE.

This chain uses TRBV6-4 with TRBJ2-2, with D perhaps TRBD2 (5 bases). Trimming shortened V by 8 bases and J by 1 base, and 29 bases separated the two germline ends. This CDR3 is built from 20 residues. Looked up from germline, CDR1 is MRHNA and CDR2 is SNTAGT. The CDR3 spells CASPEPYELSARMNTGELFF. The DNA for the CDR3 is TGTGCCAGCCCAGAACCATACGAACTTAGCGCACGAATGAACACCGGGGAGCTGTTTTTT.

The V and J genes are TRBV29-1 and TRBJ2-1; 7 nucleotides agree with TRBD1. Trimming at V came to 3 bases and at J to 8 bases, leaving 7 bases not matched to a gene. Germline CDR1 SQVTM, CDR2 ANQGSEA. This CDR3 spans 13 amino acids. The CDR3 loop is CSVEGQSGDEQFF. In DNA, the CDR3 is TGCAGCGTTGAGGGACAGTCCGGTGATGAGCAGTTCTTC.

The chain recombines TRBV2 with TRBJ2-1; TRBD2 matches 10 bases. The CDR3 runs to 15 residues. Unmatched junction bases numbered 8, after V lost 7 bases and J lost 5 bases. Per germline, CDR1 SNHLY and CDR2 FYNNEI. The DNA of the CDR3 is TGTGCCAGCACTTTGCGGACTAGCGGACACAATGAGCAGTTCTTC. The encoded protein is CASTLRTSGHNEQFF. The entire variable domain, with the rest obtained from reference TRBV2 and TRBJ2-1, is as follows: EPEVTQTPSHQVTQMGQEVILRCVPISNHLYFYWYRQILGQKVEFLVSFYNNEISEKSEIFDDQFSVERPDGSNFTLKIRSTKLEDSAMYFCASTLRTSGHNEQFFGPGTRLTVL.

Only one count was recorded for this clone. The chain recombines TRBV28 with TRBJ2-5, with D perhaps TRBD1 (6 bases). The CDR3 has 11 residues. The V and J ends lost 7 bases and 9 bases respectively, with 12 bases between them. The germline gives CDR1 MDHEN, CDR2 SYDVKM. The CDR3 sequence is CASMRNRAQYF. The CDR3 region has the DNA TGTGCCAGCATGCGGAACAGGGCCCAGTACTTC.

This chain uses TRBV2 with TRBJ2-5; a possible D gene is TRBD2 (5 bases). The CDR3 totals 13 residues. V was shortened by 6 bases and J by 3 bases, with 11 bases between the two germline ends. Looked up from germline, CDR1 is SNHLY and CDR2 is FYNNEI. The CDR3: CASSREMEETQYF. The CDR3 DNA reads TGTGCCAGCAGCCGGGAAATGGAAGAGACCCAGTACTTC.

The gene calls are TRBV20-1 and TRBJ1-1, with unresolved D. The CDR3 length is 11 residues. Germline V CDR1 and CDR2: DFQATT, SNEGSKA (reference sequence). V was pared by 3 bases and J by 11 bases, with 13 bases between. This chain's CDR3 is CSASREGLAFF. The CDR3 DNA is TGCAGTGCTAGTAGGGAGGGTCTGGCTTTCTTT.

The gene calls are TRBV19 and TRBJ2-2; D ambiguous. Trimming took off 3 bases at V and 0 bases at J, with 14 bases between the two ends. CDR3 length: 17 residues. Germline CDR1 is LNHDA and CDR2 is SQIVND (reference sequence). CDR3 sequence reads: CASSMYAQTTNTGELFF. The CDR3 nucleotides are TGTGCCAGTAGTATGTATGCGCAGACAACGAACACCGGGGAGCTGTTTTTT. Variable domain in full (rest from reference TRBV19 and TRBJ2-2): DGGITQSPKYLFRKEGQNVTLSCEQNLNHDAMYWYRQDPGQGLRLIYYSQIVNDFQKGDIAEGYSVSREKKESFPLTVTSAQKNPTAFYLCASSMYAQTTNTGELFFGEGSRLTVL.